The clone carrying this T cell receptor (beta chain) was recorded a few times. What it recognizes is unknown. The data derive from a study of regulatory T cells in long-lasting Graves disease. Turning to the study itself: The antithyroid drugs taken by newly diagnosed Graves' patients had been used for under 3 months.

Overall study results and limits: Public clonotype sharing was higher in persistent than newly diagnosed patients. Persistent Graves' patients showed less TCR diversity than newly diagnosed ones.

Arm-PCR of CDR3 regions and iRepertoire HTBI primers were used to build TCR beta libraries. TCRdb independently ran MiXCR on the multiplex PCR reads; one entry per CDR3 protein. Found here are hundreds of thousands of distinct CDR3 sequences, about 18% of them singletons; the top ten hold roughly 35%. V gave up 5 bases and J gave up 5 bases, with 14 bases separating them. The CDR3 contains 13 residues. Per germline, CDR1 SGHRS and CDR2 YFSETQ. The sample's time point: newly diagnosed GD, antithyroid drugs for less than 3 months. RNA from PBMCs was the source of the TCR library. This clonotype was sampled from a female donor with Graves disease. V is TRBV5-1 and J is TRBJ2-7; a possible D gene is TRBD2 (6 bases). The material sequenced was peripheral blood mononuclear cells (PBMCs), taken at new diagnosis, from a patient treated with antithyroid drugs. CDR3 sequence reads: CASRGGARDEQYF. The CDR3 DNA follows: TGCGCCAGCAGAGGCGGGGCCCGGGACGAGCAGTACTTC.